The 5 T cell receptor beta chains reported below all come from one sample, sequenced in a study of blood T cell repertoires in COVID-19. Profiling relied on immunoSEQ multiplex PCR, and the TCRdb table lists in-frame clones only, not all of them. The table records 70,000 to 80,000 clones, roughly 90% of them present only once. Sequenced input: peripheral blood. The receptors stem from a man older than 75 in a cohort sampled during active COVID-19.

CDR3: CASSQDWGGEQYF. The CDR3 region has the DNA TGTGCCAGCAGCCAAGATTGGGGCGGCGAGCAGTACTTC. This rearrangement joins TRBV4-2 to TRBJ2-7; D is possibly TRBD1 (5 bases). The V gene's germline CDR1 is LGHNA and CDR2 YNFKEQ. Between the trimmed V and J ends, which lost 0 bases and 6 bases, there was a span of 9 bases. The CDR3 covers 13 residues.

This chain connects TRBV4-3 to TRBJ2-2, with D possibly matching TRBD1 (5 bases). CDR1 is LGHNA, CDR2 YSLEER, per germline. The CDR3 has 14 amino acids. Trimming left V 5 bases short and J 5 bases short, with 12 bases between. CDR3 DNA sequence: TGCGCCAGCAGCTTGGACACCGTAACCGGGGAGCTGTTTTTT. Translated, it gives CASSLDTVTGELFF.

This chain joins TRBV2 and TRBJ1-1; 7 bases agree with TRBD1. Germline-derived CDR1 and CDR2 are SNHLY and FYNNEI. The length of the CDR3 is 14 residues. After removal of 6 bases from V and 5 bases from J, the junction contained 9 bases not matched to a gene. The CDR3 nucleotides read TGTGCCAGCAGCGAACTTACAGGGGTTACTGAAGCTTTCTTT. Translation: CASSELTGVTEAFF.

The gene calls are TRBV3-1 (or the pseudogene TRBV3-2) and TRBJ2-5; TRBD1 is a possible D gene (6 bases). Germline V CDR1 and CDR2: LGHDT, YNNKEL (reference sequence). This CDR3 has 13 residues. V lost 8 bases, J lost 4 bases, and 14 bases lay in between. The CDR3 here is CASGTPSLETQYF. CDR3 nucleotides: TGTGCCAGCGGGACACCGTCATTAGAGACCCAGTACTTC.

The V call is TRBV4-3, the J call TRBJ2-2; 7 nucleotides agree with TRBD2. The CDR3 length is 14 residues. Trimming removed 6 bases from V and 2 bases from J; junction bases left unmatched: 3. CDR1 and CDR2 from the germline V gene are LGHNA and YSLEER. CDR3 DNA: TGCGCCAGCAGGGGCGGGGGAAACACCGGGGAGCTGTTTTTT. Translated: CASRGGGNTGELFF.